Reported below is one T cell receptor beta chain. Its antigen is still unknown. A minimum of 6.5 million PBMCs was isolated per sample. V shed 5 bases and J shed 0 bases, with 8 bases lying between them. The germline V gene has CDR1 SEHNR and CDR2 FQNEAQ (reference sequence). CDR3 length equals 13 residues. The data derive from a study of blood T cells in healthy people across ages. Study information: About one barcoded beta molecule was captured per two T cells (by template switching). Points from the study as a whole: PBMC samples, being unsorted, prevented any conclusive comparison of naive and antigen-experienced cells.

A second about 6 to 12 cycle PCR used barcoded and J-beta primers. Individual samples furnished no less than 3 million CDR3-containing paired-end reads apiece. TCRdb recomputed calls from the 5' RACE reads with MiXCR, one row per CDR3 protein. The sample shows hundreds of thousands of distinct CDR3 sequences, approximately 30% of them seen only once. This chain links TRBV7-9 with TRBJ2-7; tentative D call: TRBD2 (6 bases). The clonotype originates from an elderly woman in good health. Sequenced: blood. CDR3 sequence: CASSGGSSYEQYF. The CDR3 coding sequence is TGTGCCAGCAGCGGAGGGAGCTCCTACGAGCAGTACTTC.